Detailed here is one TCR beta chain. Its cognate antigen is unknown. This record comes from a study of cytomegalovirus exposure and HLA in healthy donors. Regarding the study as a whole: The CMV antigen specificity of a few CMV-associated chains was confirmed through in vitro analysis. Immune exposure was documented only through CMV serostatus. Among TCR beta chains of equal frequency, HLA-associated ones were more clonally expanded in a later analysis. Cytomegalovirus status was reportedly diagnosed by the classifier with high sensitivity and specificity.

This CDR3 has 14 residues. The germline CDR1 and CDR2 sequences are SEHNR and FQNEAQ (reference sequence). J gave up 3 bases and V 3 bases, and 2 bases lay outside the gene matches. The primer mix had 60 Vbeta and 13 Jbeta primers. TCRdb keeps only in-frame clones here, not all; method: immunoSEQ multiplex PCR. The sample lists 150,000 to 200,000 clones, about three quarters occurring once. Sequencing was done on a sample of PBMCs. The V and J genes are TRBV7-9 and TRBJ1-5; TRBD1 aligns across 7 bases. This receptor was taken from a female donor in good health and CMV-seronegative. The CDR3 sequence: CASSFDRVNQPQHF. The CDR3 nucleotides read TGTGCCAGCAGCTTTGACAGGGTCAATCAGCCCCAGCATTTT.